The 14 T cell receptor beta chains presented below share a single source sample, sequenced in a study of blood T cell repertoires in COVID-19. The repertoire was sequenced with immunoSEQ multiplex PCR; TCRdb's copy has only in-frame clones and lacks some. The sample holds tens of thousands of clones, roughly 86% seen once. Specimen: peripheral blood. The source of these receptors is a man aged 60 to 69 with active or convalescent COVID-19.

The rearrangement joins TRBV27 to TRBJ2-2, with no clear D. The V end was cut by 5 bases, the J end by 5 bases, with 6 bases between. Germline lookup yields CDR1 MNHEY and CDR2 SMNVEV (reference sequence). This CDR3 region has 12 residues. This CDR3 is CASSPETGELFF. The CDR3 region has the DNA TGTGCCAGCAGTCCCGAGACCGGGGAGCTGTTTTTT.

CDR3 amino acids: CATRPSYNSPLHF. The CDR3 DNA reads TGTGCCACCCGTCCCTCCTATAATTCACCCCTCCACTTT. This chain connects TRBV28 to TRBJ1-6, with unresolved D. CDR3 length: 13 amino acids. V was pared by 10 bases and J by 0 bases, with 7 bases between. Germline V gene lookup returns CDR1 MDHEN and CDR2 SYDVKM.

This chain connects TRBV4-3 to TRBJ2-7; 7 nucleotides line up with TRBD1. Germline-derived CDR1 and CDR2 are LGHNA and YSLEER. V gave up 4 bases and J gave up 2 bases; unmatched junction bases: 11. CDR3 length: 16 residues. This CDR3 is CASSRKRGTETYEQYF. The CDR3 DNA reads TGCGCCAGCAGCCGGAAGAGGGGGACAGAAACCTACGAGCAGTACTTC.

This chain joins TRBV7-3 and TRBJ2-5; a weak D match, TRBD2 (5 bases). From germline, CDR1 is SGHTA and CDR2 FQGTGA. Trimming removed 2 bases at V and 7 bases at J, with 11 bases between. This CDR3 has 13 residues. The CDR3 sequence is CASSLQPEGTQYF. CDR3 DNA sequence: TGTGCCAGCAGCTTACAGCCCGAGGGGACCCAGTACTTC. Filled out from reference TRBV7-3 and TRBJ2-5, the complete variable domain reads GAGVSQTPSNKVTEKGKYVELRCDPISGHTALYWYRQSLGQGPEFLIYFQGTGAADDSGLPNDRFFAVRPEGSVSTLKIQRTERGDSAVYLCASSLQPEGTQYFGPGTRLLVL.

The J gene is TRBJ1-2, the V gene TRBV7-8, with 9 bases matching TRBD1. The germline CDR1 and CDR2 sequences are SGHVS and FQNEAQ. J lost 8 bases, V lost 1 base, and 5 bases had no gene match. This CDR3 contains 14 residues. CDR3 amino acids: CASSLGGTGFGYTF. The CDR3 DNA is TGTGCCAGCAGCTTAGGAGGGACAGGGTTCGGCTACACCTTC.

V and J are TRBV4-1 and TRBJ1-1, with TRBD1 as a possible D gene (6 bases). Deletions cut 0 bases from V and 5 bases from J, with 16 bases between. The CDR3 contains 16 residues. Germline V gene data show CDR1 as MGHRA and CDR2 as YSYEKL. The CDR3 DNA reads TGCGCCAGCAGCCAAGAGGCGGGAGGGGGAGGGACTGAAGCTTTCTTT. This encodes CASSQEAGGGGTEAFF.

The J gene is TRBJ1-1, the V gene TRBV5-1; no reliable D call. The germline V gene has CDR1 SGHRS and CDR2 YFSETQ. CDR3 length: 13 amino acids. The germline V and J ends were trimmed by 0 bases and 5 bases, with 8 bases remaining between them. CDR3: CASSLESETEAFF. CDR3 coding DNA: TGCGCCAGCAGCTTGGAATCGGAGACTGAAGCTTTCTTT.

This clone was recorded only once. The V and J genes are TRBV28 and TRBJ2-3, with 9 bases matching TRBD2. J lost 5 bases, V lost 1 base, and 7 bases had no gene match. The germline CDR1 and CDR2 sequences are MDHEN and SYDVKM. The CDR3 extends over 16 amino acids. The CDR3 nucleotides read TGTGCCAGCAGTTTATTAATCCTAGCGGGGAGAGATACGCAGTATTTT. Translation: CASSLLILAGRDTQYF.

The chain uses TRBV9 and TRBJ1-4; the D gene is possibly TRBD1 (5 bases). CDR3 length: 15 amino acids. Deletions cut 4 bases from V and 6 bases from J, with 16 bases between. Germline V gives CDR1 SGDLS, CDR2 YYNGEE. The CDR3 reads CASSPRDWGDEKLFF. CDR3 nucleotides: TGTGCCAGCAGCCCCCGCGACTGGGGGGATGAAAAACTGTTTTTT.

CDR3 loop: CASSPSSPPGETQYF. The CDR3 DNA follows: TGTGCCAGCTCACCCTCCTCTCCGCCAGGAGAGACCCAGTACTTC. The chain employs TRBV18 and TRBJ2-5; D ambiguous. CDR1 and CDR2 from the germline V gene are KGHSH and LQKENI. The CDR3 is 15 residues long. Trimming removed 3 bases at V and 4 bases at J, with 15 bases between. The full variable domain, rest sourced from reference TRBV18 and TRBJ2-5, is NAGVMQNPRHLVRRRGQEARLRCSPMKGHSHVYWYRQLPEEGLKFMVYLQKENIIDESGMPKERFSAEFPKEGPSILRIQQVVRGDSAAYFCASSPSSPPGETQYFGPGTRLLVL.

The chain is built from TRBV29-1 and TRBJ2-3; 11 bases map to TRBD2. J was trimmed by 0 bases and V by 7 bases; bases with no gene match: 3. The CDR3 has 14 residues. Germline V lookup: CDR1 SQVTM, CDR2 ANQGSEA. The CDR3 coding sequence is TGCAGCGCCTTAGCGGGGGGGAGCACAGATACGCAGTATTTT. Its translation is CSALAGGSTDTQYF.

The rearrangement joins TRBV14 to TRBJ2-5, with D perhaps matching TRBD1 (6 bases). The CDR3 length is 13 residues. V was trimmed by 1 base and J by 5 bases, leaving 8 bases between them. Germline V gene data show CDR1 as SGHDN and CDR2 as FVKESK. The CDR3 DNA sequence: TGTGCCAGCAGCCAAGCAAGGGGGGAGACCCAGTACTTC. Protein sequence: CASSQARGETQYF.

The CDR3 DNA reads TGTGCCAGTAGTATAACCGGAGGTTTAGCCGCTGAAGCTTTCTTT. Translation gives CASSITGGLAAEAFF. The rearrangement uses TRBV19 and TRBJ1-1; D unclear. The ends were cut back, 2 bases at V and 6 bases at J, with 16 bases in the middle. Looked up from germline, CDR1 is LNHDA and CDR2 is SQIVND (reference sequence). The CDR3 runs 15 residues. The full variable domain, in which reference TRBV19 and TRBJ1-1 provide the parts outside the CDR3, is DGGITQSPKYLFRKEGQNVTLSCEQNLNHDAMYWYRQDPGQGLRLIYYSQIVNDFQKGDIAEGYSVSREKKESFPLTVTSAQKNPTAFYLCASSITGGLAAEAFFGQGTRLTVV.

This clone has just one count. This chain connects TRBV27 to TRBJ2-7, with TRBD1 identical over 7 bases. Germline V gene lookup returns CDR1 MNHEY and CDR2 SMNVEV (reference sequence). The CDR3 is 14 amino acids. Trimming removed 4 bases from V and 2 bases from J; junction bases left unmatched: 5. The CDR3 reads CASSYYRGTYEQYF. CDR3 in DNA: TGTGCCAGCAGTTACTACAGGGGAACCTACGAGCAGTACTTC.